Presented here are 20 T cell receptor beta chains from one specimen sequenced in a study of T cell changes during pregnancy in multiple sclerosis. Data came from immunoSEQ multiplex PCR; TCRdb stores just in-frame clones and leaves some out. The sample carries about 100,000 clones, approximately 90% recorded once. Sequenced here: peripheral blood, sampled after pregnancy. The source of these receptors is a female donor with multiple sclerosis, enrolled in a pregnancy study.

The J gene is TRBJ1-2, the V gene TRBV19; D is perhaps TRBD1 (5 bases). Trimming pared 5 bases from V and 8 bases from J, leaving 21 bases between. Looked up from germline, CDR1 is LNHDA and CDR2 is SQIVND (reference sequence). This CDR3 spans 15 amino acids. CDR3 residues: CASSPRGEGLRGYTF. The CDR3 DNA sequence: TGTGCCAGTAGTCCCCGGGGGGAGGGACTCCGCGGCTACACCTTC.

The V gene is TRBV7-6, the J gene TRBJ2-7, with D perhaps matching TRBD2 (6 bases). Germline CDR1 and CDR2: SGHVS and FNYEAQ. CDR3 length: 14 amino acids. V lost 2 bases and J 4 bases, leaving 12 bases between the germline ends. The CDR3 coding sequence is TGTGCCAGCAGCTTATGGGAGGTGGGGTACGAGCAGTACTTC. It is translated as CASSLWEVGYEQYF.

The chain joins TRBV2 to TRBJ2-7, with 9 positions matching TRBD1. CDR3 size: 12 residues. Germline-derived CDR1 and CDR2 are SNHLY and FYNNEI. V lost 9 bases and J lost 3; bases outside the gene matches: 3. In DNA, the CDR3 is TGTGCCAGGGGACAGGGAGGCTACGAGCAGTACTTC. It encodes CARGQGGYEQYF.

The rearrangement links TRBV28 to TRBJ1-2; tentative D call: TRBD1 (6 bases). The CDR3 extends over 12 amino acids. V lost 6 bases and J 4 bases, leaving 9 bases between the germline ends. CDR1 is MDHEN, CDR2 SYDVKM, per germline. This CDR3 reads CASRPTGYGYTF. CDR3 nucleotides: TGTGCCAGCAGACCGACAGGCTATGGCTACACCTTC.

V and J are TRBV5-8 and TRBJ1-5; D uncertain. There are 17 residues in the CDR3. The germline V gene has CDR1 SGHTS and CDR2 YDEGEE. The V and J ends lost 2 bases and 0 bases respectively, with 15 bases between them. CDR3 nucleotide sequence: TGTGCCAGCAGCTTTTGGACGCGGGGAGATAGCAATCAGCCCCAGCATTTT. This gives the protein CASSFWTRGDSNQPQHF.

This chain uses TRBV7-6 with TRBJ2-7, with D tentatively TRBD2 (6 bases). The CDR3 extends over 14 amino acids. Germline-derived CDR1 and CDR2 are SGHVS and FNYEAQ. The germline V and J ends were trimmed by 4 bases and 6 bases, with 16 bases remaining between them. CDR3 DNA: TGTGCCAGCAGCTCAGAAACAGCGGGTTCCGAGCAGTACTTC. Its translation: CASSSETAGSEQYF.

CDR3 region: CASSRSGSQETQYF. In nucleotides, the CDR3 is TGTGCCAGCAGCCGGAGCGGGAGCCAAGAGACCCAGTACTTC. The rearrangement joins TRBV7-9 to TRBJ2-5; 8 positions match TRBD2. The CDR3 is 14 amino acids. The V gene end was trimmed by 5 bases and the J gene end by 1 base; junction bases not matched to a gene: 3. Germline V gene lookup returns CDR1 SEHNR and CDR2 FQNEAQ (reference sequence). The whole variable domain, filled in from reference TRBV7-9 and TRBJ2-5, reads DTGVSQNPRHKITKRGQNVTFRCDPISEHNRLYWYRQTLGQGPEFLTYFQNEAQLEKSRLLSDRFSAERPKGSFSTLEIQRTEQGDSAMYLCASSRSGSQETQYFGPGTRLLVL.

This sequence joins TRBV6-5 and TRBJ2-7; 10 nucleotides agree with TRBD1. There are 16 residues in the CDR3. Germline V CDR1 and CDR2: MNHEY, SVGAGI. J lost 2 bases, V lost 2 bases, and 6 bases had no gene match. CDR3 protein: CASSYRKGQGTYEQYF. In nucleotides, the CDR3 is TGTGCCAGCAGTTACAGGAAGGGACAGGGGACCTACGAGCAGTACTTC.

CDR3 DNA: TGTGCCTGGACCGGACAGAGTAACACTGAAGCTTTCTTT. This gives the protein CAWTGQSNTEAFF. The gene calls are TRBV30 and TRBJ1-1; the D gene is possibly TRBD1 (6 bases). The CDR3 totals 13 residues. Germline assignment: CDR1 GTSNPN and CDR2 SVGIG (reference sequence). Trimming pared 4 bases from V and 2 bases from J, leaving 11 bases between.

The chain joins TRBV30 to TRBJ2-1, with D perhaps matching TRBD1 (6 bases). This CDR3 region has 15 residues. Germline-derived CDR1 and CDR2 are GTSNPN and SVGIG (reference sequence). V shed 7 bases and J shed 1 base, with 17 bases lying between them. The CDR3 region has the DNA TGTGCCTTATCCAGTACAGGGAGATCCTACAATGAGCAGTTCTTC. Amino acids: CALSSTGRSYNEQFF.

This clone occurred a few times. The rearrangement joins TRBV21-1 to TRBJ1-5; the DNA was not used to check the table's D call, TRBD1. TRBV21-1 is flagged as a pseudogene. This CDR3 is built from 16 residues. CDR3 in DNA: TGTGCCAGCAGCAACAAGACAGGGGTTGCCAATCAGCCCCAGCATTTT. Its translation is CASSNKTGVANQPQHF.

The chain has TRBV6-6 and TRBJ2-7; D is possibly TRBD2 (6 bases). V was shortened by 4 bases and J by 5 bases, with 18 bases between the two germline ends. CDR3 size: 15 residues. Germline CDR1 reads MNHNY; CDR2 reads SVGAGI (reference sequence). The CDR3 reads CASSSTAAGGNEQYF. DNA of the CDR3: TGTGCCAGCAGTTCGACAGCCGCAGGAGGGAACGAGCAGTACTTC.

The chain recombines TRBV5-1 with TRBJ2-7; 10 positions agree with TRBD1. This CDR3 is built from 16 residues. Germline values: CDR1 SGHRS, CDR2 YFSETQ. Trimming removed 4 bases from V and 6 bases from J; junction bases left unmatched: 13. The CDR3 nucleotides are TGCGCCAGCAGCCACGACTTTGGGACAGGGGAACCCGAGCAGTACTTC. Translating it yields CASSHDFGTGEPEQYF. The full variable domain, rest sourced from reference TRBV5-1 and TRBJ2-7, is KAGVTQTPRYLIKTRGQQVTLSCSPISGHRSVSWYQQTPGQGLQFLFEYFSETQRNKGNFPGRFSGRQFSNSRSEMNVSTLELGDSALYLCASSHDFGTGEPEQYFGPGTRLTVT.

The count of this clone is one. The gene calls are TRBV6-1 and TRBJ1-1; D gene unclear. The V end lost 2 bases, the J end lost 2 bases, and 9 bases lay between the germline ends. The CDR3 totals 14 residues. Germline V gene sequence: CDR1 MNHNS, CDR2 SASEGT. The CDR3 bases are TGTGCCAGCAGTGAATTCAGGTTCAACACTGAAGCTTTCTTT. This codes for CASSEFRFNTEAFF.

The V and J genes are TRBV5-1 and TRBJ2-5, with D perhaps matching TRBD1 (5 bases). Trimming cost V 0 bases and J 0 bases, with 12 bases left between them. The CDR3 sequence is 16 residues long. Germline CDR1 is SGHRS and CDR2 is YFSETQ. CDR3 protein: CASSLGAGPYQETQYF. The CDR3 DNA reads TGCGCCAGCAGCTTGGGAGCAGGGCCGTACCAAGAGACCCAGTACTTC.

V usage is TRBV29-1 and J usage is TRBJ2-7; 11 positions agree with TRBD1. In germline, CDR1 is SQVTM, CDR2 ANQGSEA. Germline trimming cut 6 bases from V and 3 bases from J; bases unmatched to any gene: 1. The CDR3 runs 12 residues. The CDR3 region has the DNA TGCAGCGTAGGGACAGGGGGCTACGAGCAGTACTTC. Amino acid sequence: CSVGTGGYEQYF.

This rearrangement joins TRBV2 to TRBJ1-2, with 7 nucleotides matching TRBD1. Germline V CDR1 and CDR2: SNHLY, FYNNEI. CDR3 length equals 16 residues. V was pared by 6 bases and J by 8 bases, with 18 bases of the junction left unmatched. The CDR3 DNA follows: TGTGCCAGCAGGGACAGGAACCGCGCCTACCGTGGCGGCTACACCTTC. It translates to CASRDRNRAYRGGYTF.

The V and J genes are TRBV29-1 and TRBJ2-6; possible D gene TRBD1, 5 bases. Trimming left V 2 bases short and J 0 bases short, with 11 bases between. This CDR3 is built from 16 residues. The germline CDR1 and CDR2 sequences are SQVTM and ANQGSEA. The CDR3 region has the DNA TGCAGCGTTGAACACAGGACCTCCTCTGGGGCCAACGTCCTGACTTTC. Protein sequence: CSVEHRTSSGANVLTF.

This chain connects TRBV7-3 to TRBJ2-7; weak D call: TRBD2 (5 bases). CDR1 and CDR2 (germline): SGHTA, FQGTGA. V lost 2 bases, J lost 3 bases, and 8 bases lay in between. The length of the CDR3 is 13 residues. The CDR3 DNA reads as TGTGCCAGCAGCTTATCGGGGTACTACGAGCAGTACTTC. Its translation: CASSLSGYYEQYF. Full variable domain (remainder filled in from reference TRBV7-3 and TRBJ2-7): GAGVSQTPSNKVTEKGKYVELRCDPISGHTALYWYRQSLGQGPEFLIYFQGTGAADDSGLPNDRFFAVRPEGSVSTLKIQRTERGDSAVYLCASSLSGYYEQYFGPGTRLTVT.

This chain uses TRBV6-6 with TRBJ2-5, with a weak D call TRBD2 (5 bases). The germline V and J ends were trimmed by 6 bases and 3 bases, with 11 bases remaining between them. CDR3 length equals 13 residues. Germline CDR1 is MNHNY and CDR2 is SVGAGI (reference sequence). The CDR3 here is CASSPREEETQYF. As DNA, the CDR3 is TGTGCCAGCAGCCCTCGGGAAGAAGAGACCCAGTACTTC.